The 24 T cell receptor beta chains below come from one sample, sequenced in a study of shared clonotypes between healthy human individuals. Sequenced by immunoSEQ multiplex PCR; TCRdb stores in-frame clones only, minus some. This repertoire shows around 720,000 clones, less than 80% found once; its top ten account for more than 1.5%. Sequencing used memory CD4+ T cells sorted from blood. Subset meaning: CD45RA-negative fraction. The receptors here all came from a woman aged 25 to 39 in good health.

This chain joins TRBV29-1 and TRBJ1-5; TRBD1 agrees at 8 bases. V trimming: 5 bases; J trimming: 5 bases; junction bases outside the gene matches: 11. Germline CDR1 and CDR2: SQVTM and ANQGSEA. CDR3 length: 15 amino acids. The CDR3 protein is CSVSGGLSEDQPQHF. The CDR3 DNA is TGCAGCGTTTCAGGGGGCTTGTCTGAAGATCAGCCCCAGCATTTT. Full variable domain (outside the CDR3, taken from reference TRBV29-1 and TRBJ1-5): SAVISQKPSRDICQRGTSLTIQCQVDSQVTMMFWYRQQPGQSLTLIATANQGSEATYESGFVIDKFPISRPNLTFSTLTVSNMSPEDSSIYLCSVSGGLSEDQPQHFGDGTRLSIL.

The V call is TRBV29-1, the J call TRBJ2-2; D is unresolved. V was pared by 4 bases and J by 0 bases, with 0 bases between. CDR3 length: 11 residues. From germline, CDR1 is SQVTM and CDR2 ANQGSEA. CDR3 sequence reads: CSVANTGELFF. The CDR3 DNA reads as TGCAGCGTTGCGAACACCGGGGAGCTGTTTTTT.

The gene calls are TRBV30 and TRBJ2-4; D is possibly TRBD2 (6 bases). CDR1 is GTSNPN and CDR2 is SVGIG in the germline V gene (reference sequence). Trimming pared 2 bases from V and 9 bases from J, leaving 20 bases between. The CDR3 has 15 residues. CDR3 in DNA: TGTGCCTGGAGTTCAAACACCGGGACTGTGAGCATTCAGTACTTC. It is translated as CAWSSNTGTVSIQYF.

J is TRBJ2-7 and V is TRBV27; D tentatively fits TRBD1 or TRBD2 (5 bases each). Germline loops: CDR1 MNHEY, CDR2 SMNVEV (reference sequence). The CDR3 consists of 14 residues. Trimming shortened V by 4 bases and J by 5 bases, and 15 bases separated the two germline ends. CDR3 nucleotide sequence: TGTGCCAGCAGTTCCAGGGACCCGCACGACGAGCAGTACTTC. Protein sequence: CASSSRDPHDEQYF.

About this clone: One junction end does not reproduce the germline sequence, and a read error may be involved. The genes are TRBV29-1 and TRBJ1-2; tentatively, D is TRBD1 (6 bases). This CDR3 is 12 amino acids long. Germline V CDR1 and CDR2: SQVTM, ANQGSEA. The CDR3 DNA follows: TGCAGCGTCCCCGGACAGACGTATGGTTACACCTTC. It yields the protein CSVPGQTYGYTF.

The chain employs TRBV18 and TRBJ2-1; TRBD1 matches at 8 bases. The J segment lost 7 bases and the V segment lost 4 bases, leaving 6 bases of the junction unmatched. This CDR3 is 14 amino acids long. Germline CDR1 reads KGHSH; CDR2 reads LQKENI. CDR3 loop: CASSRGQDTNEQFF. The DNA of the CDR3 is TGTGCCAGCTCACGGGGACAGGACACGAATGAGCAGTTCTTC.

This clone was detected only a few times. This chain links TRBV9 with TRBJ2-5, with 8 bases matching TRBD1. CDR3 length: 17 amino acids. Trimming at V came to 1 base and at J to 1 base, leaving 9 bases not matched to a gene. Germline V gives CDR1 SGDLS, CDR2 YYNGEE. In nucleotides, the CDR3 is TGTGCCAGCAGCGTACTGCAGGGGGCAACGGGCCAAGAGACCCAGTACTTC. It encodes CASSVLQGATGQETQYF.

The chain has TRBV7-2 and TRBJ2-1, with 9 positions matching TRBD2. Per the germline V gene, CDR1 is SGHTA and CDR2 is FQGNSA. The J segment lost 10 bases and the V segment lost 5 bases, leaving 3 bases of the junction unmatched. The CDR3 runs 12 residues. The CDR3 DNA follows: TGTGCCAGCAGCCCCCTAGCGGGGGAGCAGTTCTTC. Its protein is CASSPLAGEQFF.

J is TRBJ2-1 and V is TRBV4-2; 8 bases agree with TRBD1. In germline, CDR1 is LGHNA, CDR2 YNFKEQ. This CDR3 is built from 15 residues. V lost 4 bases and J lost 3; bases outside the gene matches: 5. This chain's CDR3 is CASSPQGGNYNEQFF. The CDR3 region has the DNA TGTGCCAGCAGCCCACAGGGGGGCAACTACAATGAGCAGTTCTTC.

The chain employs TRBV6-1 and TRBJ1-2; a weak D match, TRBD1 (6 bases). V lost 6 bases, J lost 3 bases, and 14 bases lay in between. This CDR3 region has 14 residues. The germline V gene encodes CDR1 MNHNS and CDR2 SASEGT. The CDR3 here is CASSATGTYYGYTF. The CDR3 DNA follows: TGTGCCAGCAGCGCAACTGGGACATACTATGGCTACACCTTC.

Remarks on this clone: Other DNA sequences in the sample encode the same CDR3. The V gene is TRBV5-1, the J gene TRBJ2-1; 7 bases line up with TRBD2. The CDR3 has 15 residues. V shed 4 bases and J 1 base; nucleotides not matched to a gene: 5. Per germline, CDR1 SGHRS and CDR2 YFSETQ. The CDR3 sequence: CASSVSSGSYNEQFF. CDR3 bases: TGCGCCAGCAGCGTATCTAGCGGTTCCTACAATGAGCAGTTCTTC. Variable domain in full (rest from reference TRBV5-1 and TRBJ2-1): KAGVTQTPRYLIKTRGQQVTLSCSPISGHRSVSWYQQTPGQGLQFLFEYFSETQRNKGNFPGRFSGRQFSNSRSEMNVSTLELGDSALYLCASSVSSGSYNEQFFGPGTRLTVL.

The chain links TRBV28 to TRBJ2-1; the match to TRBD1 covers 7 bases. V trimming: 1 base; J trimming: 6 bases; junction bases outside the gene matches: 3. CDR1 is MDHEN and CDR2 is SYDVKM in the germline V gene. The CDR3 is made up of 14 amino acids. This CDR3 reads CASSLSGGSNEQFF. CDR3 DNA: TGTGCCAGCAGTTTATCAGGGGGAAGCAATGAGCAGTTCTTC.

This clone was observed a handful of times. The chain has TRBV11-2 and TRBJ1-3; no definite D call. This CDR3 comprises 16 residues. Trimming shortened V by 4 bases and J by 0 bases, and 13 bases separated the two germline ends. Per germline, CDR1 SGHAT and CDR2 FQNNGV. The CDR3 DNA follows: TGTGCCAGCAGCTGGGCGACGTTTCGCTCTGGAAACACCATATATTTT. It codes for CASSWATFRSGNTIYF.

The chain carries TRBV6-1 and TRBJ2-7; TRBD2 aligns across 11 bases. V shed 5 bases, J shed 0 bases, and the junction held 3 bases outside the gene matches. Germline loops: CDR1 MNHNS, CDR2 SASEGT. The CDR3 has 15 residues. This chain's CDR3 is CASSFTSGSSYEQYF. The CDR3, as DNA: TGTGCCAGCAGTTTTACTAGCGGGAGCTCCTACGAGCAGTACTTC.

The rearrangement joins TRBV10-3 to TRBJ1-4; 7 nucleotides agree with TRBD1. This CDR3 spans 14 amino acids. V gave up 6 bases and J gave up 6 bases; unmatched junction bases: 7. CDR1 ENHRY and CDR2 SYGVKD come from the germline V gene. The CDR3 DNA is TGTGCCATCAGCAAGACAGGGAGGGATGAAAAACTGTTTTTT. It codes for CAISKTGRDEKLFF.

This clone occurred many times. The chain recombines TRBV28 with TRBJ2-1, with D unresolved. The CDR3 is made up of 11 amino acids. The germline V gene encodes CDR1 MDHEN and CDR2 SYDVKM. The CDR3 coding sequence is TGTGCAACAGTGACTCTCAATGAGCAGTTCTTC. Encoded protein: CATVTLNEQFF.

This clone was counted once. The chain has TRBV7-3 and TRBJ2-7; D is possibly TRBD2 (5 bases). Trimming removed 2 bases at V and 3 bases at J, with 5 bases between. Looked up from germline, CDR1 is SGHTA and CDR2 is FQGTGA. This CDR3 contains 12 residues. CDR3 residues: CASSLRDYEQYF. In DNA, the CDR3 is TGTGCCAGCAGCTTACGGGACTACGAGCAGTACTTC.

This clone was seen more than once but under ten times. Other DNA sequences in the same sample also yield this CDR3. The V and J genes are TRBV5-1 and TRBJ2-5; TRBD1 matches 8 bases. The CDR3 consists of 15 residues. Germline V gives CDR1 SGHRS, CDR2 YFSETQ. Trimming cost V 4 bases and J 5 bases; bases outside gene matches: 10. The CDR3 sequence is CASSLEGRGHETQYF. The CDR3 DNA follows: TGCGCCAGCAGCCTGGAGGGCAGGGGGCACGAGACCCAGTACTTC.

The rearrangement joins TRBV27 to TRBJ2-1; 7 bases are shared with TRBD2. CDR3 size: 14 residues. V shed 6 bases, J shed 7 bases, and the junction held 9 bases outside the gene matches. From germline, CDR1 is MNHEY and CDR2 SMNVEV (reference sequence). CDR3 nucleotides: TGTGCCAGCAGCCTCGGGAGGTTAGTGAATGAGCAGTTCTTC. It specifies CASSLGRLVNEQFF.

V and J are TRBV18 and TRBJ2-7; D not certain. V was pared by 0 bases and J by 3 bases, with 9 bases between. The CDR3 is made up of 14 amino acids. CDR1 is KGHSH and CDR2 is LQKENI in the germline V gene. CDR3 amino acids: CASSPPGVNYEQYF. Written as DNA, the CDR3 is TGTGCCAGCTCACCACCGGGCGTAAACTACGAGCAGTACTTC.

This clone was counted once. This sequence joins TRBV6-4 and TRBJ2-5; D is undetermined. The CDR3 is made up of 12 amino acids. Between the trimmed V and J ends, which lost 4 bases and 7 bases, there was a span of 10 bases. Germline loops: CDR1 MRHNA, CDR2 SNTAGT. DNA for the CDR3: TGTGCCAGCAGTGCCGGTATTGGGACCCAGTACTTC. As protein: CASSAGIGTQYF.

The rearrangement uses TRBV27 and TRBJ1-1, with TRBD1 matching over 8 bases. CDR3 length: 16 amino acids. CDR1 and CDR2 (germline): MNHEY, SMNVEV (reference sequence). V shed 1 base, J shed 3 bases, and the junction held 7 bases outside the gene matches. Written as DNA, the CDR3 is TGTGCCAGCAGTTTATGGCAGGGGGCTGTGTACACTGAAGCTTTCTTT. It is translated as CASSLWQGAVYTEAFF.

This CDR3 is CASSESPTYEQYF. The CDR3, as DNA: TGTGCCAGCAGTGAATCCCCGACCTACGAGCAGTACTTC. The chain joins TRBV25-1 to TRBJ2-7; D unclear. This CDR3 is 13 amino acids long. The germline V and J ends were trimmed by 1 base and 2 bases, with 6 bases remaining between them. Germline V CDR1 and CDR2: MGHDK, SYGVNS.

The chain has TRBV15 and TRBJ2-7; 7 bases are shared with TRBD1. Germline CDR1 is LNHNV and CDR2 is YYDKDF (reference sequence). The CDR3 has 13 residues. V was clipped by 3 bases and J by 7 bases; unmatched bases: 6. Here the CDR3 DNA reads TGTGCCACCAGCAGGATCGCAGGGGGAGAGCAGTACTTC. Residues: CATSRIAGGEQYF. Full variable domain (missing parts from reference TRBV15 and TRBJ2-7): DAMVIQNPRYQVTQFGKPVTLSCSQTLNHNVMYWYQQKSSQAPKLLFHYYDKDFNNEADTPDNFQSRRPNTSFCFLDIRSPGLGDTAMYLCATSRIAGGEQYFGPGTRLTVT.